The T cell receptor beta chain under discussion was sequenced for a study of cytomegalovirus exposure and HLA in healthy donors. Study conclusions and caveats: Earlier results showed most TCR beta V segments being productive about 90% or about 30% of the time.

A remark on this clone: Its target is unknown.

With 60 Vbeta and 13 Jbeta primers, the PCR was carried out. Produced via immunoSEQ multiplex PCR; TCRdb's table is partial and in-frame only. Of approximately 100,000 clones detected, roughly three quarters appear once; the ten largest clones hold approximately 2%. Per germline, CDR1 MNHNS and CDR2 SASEGT. V was pared by 8 bases and J by 1 base, with 11 bases between. The CDR3 loop spans 13 amino acids. Sequenced: PBMCs. This clonotype was obtained from a woman in her thirties or forties in good health and CMV-seronegative. This sequence joins TRBV6-1 and TRBJ1-1; weak D call: TRBD1 (5 bases). The CDR3, as DNA: TGTGCCAGCGGGAAGACAGAGAACACTGAAGCTTTCTTT. Residues: CASGKTENTEAFF.